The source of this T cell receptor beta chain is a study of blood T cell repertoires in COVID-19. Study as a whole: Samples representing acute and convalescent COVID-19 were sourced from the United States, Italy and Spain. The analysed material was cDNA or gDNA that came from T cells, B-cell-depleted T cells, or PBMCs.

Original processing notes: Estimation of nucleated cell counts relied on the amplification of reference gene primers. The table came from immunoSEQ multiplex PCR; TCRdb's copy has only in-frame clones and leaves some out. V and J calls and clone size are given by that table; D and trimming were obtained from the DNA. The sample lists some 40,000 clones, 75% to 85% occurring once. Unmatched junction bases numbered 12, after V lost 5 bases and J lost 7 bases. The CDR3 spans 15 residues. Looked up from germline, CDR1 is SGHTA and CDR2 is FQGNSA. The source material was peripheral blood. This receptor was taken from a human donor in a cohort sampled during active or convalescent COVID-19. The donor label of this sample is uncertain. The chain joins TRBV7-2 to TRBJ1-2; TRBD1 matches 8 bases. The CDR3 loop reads CASSESTGALVGYTF. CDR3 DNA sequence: TGTGCCAGCAGCGAGTCGACAGGGGCGTTGGTTGGCTACACCTTC.